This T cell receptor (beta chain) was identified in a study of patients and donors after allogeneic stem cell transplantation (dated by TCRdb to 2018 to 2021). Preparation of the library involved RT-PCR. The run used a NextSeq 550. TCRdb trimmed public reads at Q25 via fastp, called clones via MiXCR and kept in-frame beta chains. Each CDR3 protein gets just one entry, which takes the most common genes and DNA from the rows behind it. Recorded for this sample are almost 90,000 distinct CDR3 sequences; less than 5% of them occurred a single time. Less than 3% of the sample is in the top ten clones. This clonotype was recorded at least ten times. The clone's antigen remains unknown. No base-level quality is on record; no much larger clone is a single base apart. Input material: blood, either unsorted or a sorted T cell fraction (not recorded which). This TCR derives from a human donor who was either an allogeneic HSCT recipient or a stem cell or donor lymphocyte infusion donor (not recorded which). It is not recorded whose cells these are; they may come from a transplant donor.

The CDR3 is CSARVSGRVTEQFF. At the DNA level, the sequence is TGCAGTGCTAGAGTTAGCGGGAGGGTTACTGAGCAGTTCTTC. The rearrangement combines TRBV20-1 with TRBJ2-1, with 11 bases aligning to TRBD2. Based on the germline V gene (reference sequence), the CDR1 and CDR2 sequences are DFQATT and SNEGSKA. The V end gives up 1 base and the J end 9 bases, leaving 5 bases in the junction not matched to a gene. From its cysteine to its phenylalanine, the CDR3 spans 14 amino acids. The retained sequence is limited to the CDR3, 42 bases, with the frame set at the first base.